The 10 T cell receptor beta chains reported below all come from one sample, sequenced in a study of PD-1 blockade in classical Hodgkin lymphoma. Assay: immunoSEQ multiplex PCR; the TCRdb copy retains only in-frame clones and omits some. The repertoire holds approximately 70,000 clones, with 93% as singletons. Time point here: newly diagnosed, previously untreated cHL patient sample. Sequencing was carried out using peripheral blood mononuclear cells (PBMCs). These receptors were obtained from a human donor with classical Hodgkin lymphoma.

The chain uses TRBV28 and TRBJ2-1; 7 nucleotides match TRBD1. CDR1 and CDR2 from the germline V gene are MDHEN and SYDVKM. The CDR3 is made up of 16 amino acids. V lost 3 bases, J lost 9 bases, and 14 bases stayed unmatched. Written as DNA, the CDR3 is TGTGCCAGCAGTTTTCCCGCCCGACAGGGTAGGACTGAGCAGTTCTTC. Encoded protein: CASSFPARQGRTEQFF.

The rearrangement uses TRBV30 and TRBJ1-6; D is possibly TRBD1 (6 bases). In germline, CDR1 is GTSNPN, CDR2 SVGIG (reference sequence). The CDR3 runs to 14 residues. V shed 0 bases and J shed 9 bases, with 12 bases lying between them. DNA for the CDR3: TGTGCCTGGAGTGTAGGGACAAGGAGTTCACCCCTCCACTTT. This gives the protein CAWSVGTRSSPLHF.

The chain recombines TRBV10-1 with TRBJ2-2; D is unresolved. The CDR3 contains 13 residues. Between the trimmed V and J ends, which lost 0 bases and 5 bases, there was a span of 4 bases. Germline CDR1 is WNHNN and CDR2 is SYGVQD (reference sequence). The CDR3 region is CASSESRTGELFF. Written as DNA, the CDR3 is TGCGCCAGCAGTGAGTCACGGACCGGGGAGCTGTTTTTT.

The chain links TRBV19 to TRBJ1-2; no firm D call. CDR3 length: 14 residues. The V and J ends lost 1 base and 4 bases respectively, with 10 bases between them. Germline V CDR1 and CDR2: LNHDA, SQIVND (reference sequence). CDR3 coding DNA: TGTGCCAGTAGTATAGTCTGGGAACCCTATGGCTACACCTTC. Amino acid sequence: CASSIVWEPYGYTF.

This chain joins TRBV6-1 and TRBJ2-5; 11 nucleotides agree with TRBD1. CDR3 length: 13 amino acids. Looked up from germline, CDR1 is MNHNS and CDR2 is SASEGT. Unmatched junction bases numbered 2, after V lost 5 bases and J lost 6 bases. CDR3 in amino acids: CASSSDRGQTQYF. For the CDR3, the DNA is TGTGCCAGCAGTTCGGACAGGGGGCAGACCCAGTACTTC.

The chain recombines TRBV11-2 with TRBJ2-1, with D possibly TRBD2 on 6 matching bases. The CDR3 consists of 14 residues. Trimming took off 8 bases at V and 10 bases at J, with 21 bases between the two ends. Germline V CDR1 and CDR2: SGHAT, FQNNGV. The chain's CDR3 is CASYQAGRLGEQFF. The CDR3 DNA follows: TGTGCCAGCTACCAAGCGGGCAGGTTGGGCGAGCAGTTCTTC.

V gene TRBV1 combines with J gene TRBJ2-1. TRBV1 is flagged as a pseudogene. CDR3 size: 18 residues. The CDR3 nucleotides read TGCACCAGCCGCACGGACGGAAAAACCCATGGCCCCTACAATGAGCAGTTCTTC. Its translation is CTSRTDGKTHGPYNEQFF.

The chain couples TRBV25-1 to TRBJ1-5; D is possibly TRBD1 (6 bases). CDR3 length: 15 residues. The germline gives CDR1 MGHDK, CDR2 SYGVNS. The V end lost 3 bases, the J end lost 0 bases, and 9 bases lay between the germline ends. As DNA, the CDR3 is TGTGCCAGCAGTGACGGGGGCTATAGCAATCAGCCCCAGCATTTT. This sequence encodes CASSDGGYSNQPQHF.

The V and J genes are TRBV30 and TRBJ1-5; D gene unclear. CDR1 and CDR2 from the germline V gene are GTSNPN and SVGIG (reference sequence). V gave up 0 bases and J gave up 4 bases, with 13 bases separating them. This CDR3 contains 15 residues. The CDR3: CAWSVGNSQNQPQHF. The DNA of the CDR3 is TGTGCCTGGAGTGTGGGGAACAGCCAGAATCAGCCCCAGCATTTT.

CDR3 DNA sequence: TGTGCCAGCACCGCCAGGGGATTCGGCAATCAGCCCCAGCATTTT. It is translated as CASTARGFGNQPQHF. The V call is TRBV6-5, the J call TRBJ1-5; D might be TRBD1 (6 bases). The germline gives CDR1 MNHEY, CDR2 SVGAGI. CDR3 length equals 15 residues. V dropped 7 bases and J dropped 2 bases, with 15 bases sitting between them.